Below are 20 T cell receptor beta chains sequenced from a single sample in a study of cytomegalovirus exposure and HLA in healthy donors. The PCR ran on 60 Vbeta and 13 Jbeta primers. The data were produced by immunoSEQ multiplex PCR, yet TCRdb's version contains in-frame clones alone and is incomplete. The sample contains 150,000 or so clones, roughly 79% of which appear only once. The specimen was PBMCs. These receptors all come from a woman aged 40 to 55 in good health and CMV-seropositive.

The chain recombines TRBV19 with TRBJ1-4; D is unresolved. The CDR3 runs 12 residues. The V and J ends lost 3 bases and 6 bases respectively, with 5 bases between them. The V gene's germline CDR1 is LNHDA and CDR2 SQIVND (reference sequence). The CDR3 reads CASSMADEKLFF. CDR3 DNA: TGTGCCAGTAGTATGGCAGATGAAAAACTGTTTTTT.

The DNA for the CDR3 is TGCGCCAGCAGCCCCCACGGCCTAGACCAAGAGCCCCAGCATTTT. As protein: CASSPHGLDQEPQHF. The chain couples TRBV5-1 to TRBJ1-5; D is unclear. CDR1 and CDR2 from the germline V gene are SGHRS and YFSETQ. This CDR3 contains 15 residues. V lost 4 bases and J 8 bases, leaving 19 bases between the germline ends. Variable domain in full (rest from reference TRBV5-1 and TRBJ1-5): KAGVTQTPRYLIKTRGQQVTLSCSPISGHRSVSWYQQTPGQGLQFLFEYFSETQRNKGNFPGRFSGRQFSNSRSEMNVSTLELGDSALYLCASSPHGLDQEPQHFGDGTRLSIL.

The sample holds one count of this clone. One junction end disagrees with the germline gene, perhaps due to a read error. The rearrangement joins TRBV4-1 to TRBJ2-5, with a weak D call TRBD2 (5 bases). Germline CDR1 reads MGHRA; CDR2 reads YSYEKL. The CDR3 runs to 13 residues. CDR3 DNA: TGCGCCAGCAGCCAAGATCGCGACGGGGAAAAACACTTC. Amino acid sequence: CASSQDRDGEKHF.

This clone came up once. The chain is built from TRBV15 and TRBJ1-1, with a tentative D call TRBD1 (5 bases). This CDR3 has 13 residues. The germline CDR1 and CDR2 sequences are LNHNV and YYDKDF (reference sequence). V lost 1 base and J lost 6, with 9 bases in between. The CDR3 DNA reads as TGTGCCACCAGCAGAGGTGGGGGGGCTGAAGCTTTCTTT. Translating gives CATSRGGGAEAFF.

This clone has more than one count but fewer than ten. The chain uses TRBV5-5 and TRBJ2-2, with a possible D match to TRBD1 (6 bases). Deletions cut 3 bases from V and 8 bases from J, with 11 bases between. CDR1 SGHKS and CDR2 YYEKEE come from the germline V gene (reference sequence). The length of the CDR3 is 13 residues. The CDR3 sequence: CASSWDTWGELFF. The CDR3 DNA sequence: TGTGCCAGCAGCTGGGACACGTGGGGGGAGCTGTTTTTT.

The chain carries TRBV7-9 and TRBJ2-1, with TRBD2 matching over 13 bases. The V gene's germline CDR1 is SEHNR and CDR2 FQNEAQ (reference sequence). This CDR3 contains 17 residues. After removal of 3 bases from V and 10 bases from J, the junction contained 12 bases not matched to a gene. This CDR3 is CASSLGLAGPLWWEQFF. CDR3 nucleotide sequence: TGTGCCAGCAGCTTGGGACTAGCGGGACCCCTCTGGTGGGAGCAGTTCTTC.

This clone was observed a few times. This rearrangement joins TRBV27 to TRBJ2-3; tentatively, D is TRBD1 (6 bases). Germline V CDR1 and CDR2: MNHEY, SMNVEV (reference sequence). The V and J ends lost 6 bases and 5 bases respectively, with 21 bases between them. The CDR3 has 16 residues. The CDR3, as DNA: TGTGCCAGCAGCCTCACAGGGATCGGTCGTCGAGATACGCAGTATTTT. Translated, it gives CASSLTGIGRRDTQYF.

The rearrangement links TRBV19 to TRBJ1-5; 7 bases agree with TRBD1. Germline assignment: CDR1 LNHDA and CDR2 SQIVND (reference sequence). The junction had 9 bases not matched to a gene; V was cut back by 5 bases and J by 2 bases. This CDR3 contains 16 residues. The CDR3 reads CASSPQDRAGNQPQHF. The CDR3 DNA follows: TGTGCCAGTAGTCCTCAAGACAGGGCGGGCAATCAGCCCCAGCATTTT.

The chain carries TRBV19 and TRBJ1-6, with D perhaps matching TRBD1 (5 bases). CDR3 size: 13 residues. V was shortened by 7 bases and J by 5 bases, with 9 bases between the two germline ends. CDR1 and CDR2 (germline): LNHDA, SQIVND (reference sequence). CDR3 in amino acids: CASTDRNNSPLHF. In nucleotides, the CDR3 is TGTGCCAGTACAGACAGAAATAATTCACCCCTCCACTTT.

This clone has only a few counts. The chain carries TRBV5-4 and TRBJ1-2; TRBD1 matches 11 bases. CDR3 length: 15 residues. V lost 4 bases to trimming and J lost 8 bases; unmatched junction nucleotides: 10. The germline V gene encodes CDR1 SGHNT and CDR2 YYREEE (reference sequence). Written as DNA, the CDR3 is TGTGCCAGCAGCAGCGGACAGGGGGCTTTCTGGGGCTACACCTTC. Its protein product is CASSSGQGAFWGYTF. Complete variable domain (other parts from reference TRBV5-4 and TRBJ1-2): ETGVTQSPTHLIKTRGQQVTLRCSSQSGHNTVSWYQQALGQGPQFIFQYYREEENGRGNFPPRFSGLQFPNYSSELNVNALELDDSALYLCASSSGQGAFWGYTFGSGTRLTVV.

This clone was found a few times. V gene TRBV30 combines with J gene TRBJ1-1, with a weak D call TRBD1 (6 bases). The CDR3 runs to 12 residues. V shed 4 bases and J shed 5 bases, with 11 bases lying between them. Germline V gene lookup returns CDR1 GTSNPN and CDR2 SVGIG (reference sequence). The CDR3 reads CAWNRARTEAFF. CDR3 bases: TGTGCCTGGAACAGGGCTCGGACTGAAGCTTTCTTT.

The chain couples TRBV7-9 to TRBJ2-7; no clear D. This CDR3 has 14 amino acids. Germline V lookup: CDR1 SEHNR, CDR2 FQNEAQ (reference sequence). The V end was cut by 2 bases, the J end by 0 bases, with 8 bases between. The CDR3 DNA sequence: TGTGCCAGCAGCTTATTTGAGAGCTCCTACGAGCAGTACTTC. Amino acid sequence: CASSLFESSYEQYF.

The CDR3 is CASSLGRGKADTQYF. The CDR3 DNA is TGTGCCAGCAGCTTAGGGCGGGGGAAGGCAGATACGCAGTATTTT. The gene calls are TRBV11-3 and TRBJ2-3; 7 bases are shared with TRBD2. The CDR3 has 15 residues. With V trimmed by 1 base and J by 4 bases, 5 bases remained unmatched. Germline assignment: CDR1 SGHNT and CDR2 YENEEA.

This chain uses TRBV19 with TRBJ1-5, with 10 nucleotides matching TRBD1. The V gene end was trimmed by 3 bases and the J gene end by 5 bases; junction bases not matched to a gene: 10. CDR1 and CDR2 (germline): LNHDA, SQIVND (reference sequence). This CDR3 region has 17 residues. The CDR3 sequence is CASSINPRQGADQPQHF. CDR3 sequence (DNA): TGTGCCAGTAGTATTAACCCTCGACAGGGGGCGGATCAGCCCCAGCATTTT.

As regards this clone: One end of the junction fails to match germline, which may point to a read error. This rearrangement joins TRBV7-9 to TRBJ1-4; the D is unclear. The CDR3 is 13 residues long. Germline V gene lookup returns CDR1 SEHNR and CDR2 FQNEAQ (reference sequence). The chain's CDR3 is CAGSLGLREKLFF. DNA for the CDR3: TGTGCCGGCAGCTTAGGCCTCCGGGAAAAACTGTTTTTT.

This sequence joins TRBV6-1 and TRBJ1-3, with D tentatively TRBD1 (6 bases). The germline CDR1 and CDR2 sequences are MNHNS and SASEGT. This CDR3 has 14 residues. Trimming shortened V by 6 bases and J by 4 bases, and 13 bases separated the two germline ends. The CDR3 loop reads CASREQGMGNTIYF. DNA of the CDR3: TGTGCCAGCAGAGAACAGGGAATGGGAAACACCATATATTTT.

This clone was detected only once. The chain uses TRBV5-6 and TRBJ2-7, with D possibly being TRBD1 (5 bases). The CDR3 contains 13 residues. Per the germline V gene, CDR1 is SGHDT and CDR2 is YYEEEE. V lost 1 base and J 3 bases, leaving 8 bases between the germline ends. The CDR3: CASSLRQGYEQYF. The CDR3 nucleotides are TGTGCCAGCAGCTTGCGGCAGGGCTACGAGCAGTACTTC.

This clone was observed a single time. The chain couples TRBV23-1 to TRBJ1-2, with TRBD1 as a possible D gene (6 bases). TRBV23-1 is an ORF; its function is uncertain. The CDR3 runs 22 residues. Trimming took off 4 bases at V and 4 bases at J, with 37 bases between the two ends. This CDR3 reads CASSRGQYLSRSSPWGFYGYTF. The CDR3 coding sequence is TGCGCCAGCAGTCGAGGACAGTACCTTAGCCGATCATCCCCCTGGGGGTTCTATGGCTACACCTTC.

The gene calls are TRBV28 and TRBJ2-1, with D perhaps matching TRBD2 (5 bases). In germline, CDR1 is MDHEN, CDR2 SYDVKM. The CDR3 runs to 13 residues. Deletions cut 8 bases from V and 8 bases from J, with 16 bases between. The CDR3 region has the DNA TGTGCCAGCCGCACCCCGCCGAGGGATGAGCAGTTCTTC. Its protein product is CASRTPPRDEQFF.

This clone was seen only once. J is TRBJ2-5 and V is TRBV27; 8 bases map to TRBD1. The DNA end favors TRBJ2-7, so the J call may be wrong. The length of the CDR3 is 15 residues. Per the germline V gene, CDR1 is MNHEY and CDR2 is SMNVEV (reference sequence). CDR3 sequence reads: CASSSGQAGMGEQYF. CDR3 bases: TGTGCCAGCAGTTCGGGACAGGCGGGGATGGGCGAGCAGTACTTC.